One sample yielded the 16 T cell receptor beta chains listed below, sequenced in a study of blood T cell repertoires in COVID-19. Clones were sequenced by immunoSEQ multiplex PCR, and TCRdb holds only the in-frame ones, with some missing. The table lists roughly 390,000 clones, around 87% of them singletons. Sequencing used peripheral blood. These receptors were collected from a woman aged 30 to 39 with COVID-19, enrolled during active disease.

A few counts support this clone. The rearrangement joins TRBV11-2 to TRBJ2-1; 7 positions match TRBD2. V lost 5 bases and J lost 2; bases outside the gene matches: 18. The CDR3 covers 19 residues. The germline CDR1 and CDR2 sequences are SGHAT and FQNNGV. The CDR3 here is CASSPTPYRRELTYNEQFF. The CDR3 nucleotides read TGTGCCAGCAGCCCTACCCCCTACCGGCGGGAGCTCACCTACAATGAGCAGTTCTTC.

This rearrangement joins TRBV28 to TRBJ1-2; D perhaps matches TRBD1 (5 bases). Looked up from germline, CDR1 is MDHEN and CDR2 is SYDVKM. The CDR3 totals 17 residues. Trimming cost V 3 bases and J 5 bases, with 22 bases left between them. CDR3 sequence (DNA): TGTGCCAGCAGTTTGGGGAAGAGGCGGGGGTTAAAATATGGCTACACCTTC. Protein: CASSLGKRRGLKYGYTF.

Worth noting for this clone: Other DNA variants within this sample encode the same CDR3. The chain combines TRBV18 with TRBJ2-7; tentative D call: TRBD1 (6 bases). This CDR3 is 13 amino acids long. Trimming shortened V by 2 bases and J by 1 base, and 6 bases separated the two germline ends. Germline V gene lookup returns CDR1 KGHSH and CDR2 LQKENI. CDR3: CASSPGTSYEQYF. In DNA form, the CDR3 reads TGTGCCAGCTCACCAGGGACATCCTACGAGCAGTACTTC.

The chain uses TRBV7-9 and TRBJ1-6, with D tentatively TRBD1 (6 bases). The CDR3 contains 17 residues. Germline values: CDR1 SEHNR, CDR2 FQNEAQ (reference sequence). Trimming stripped 2 bases from V and 4 bases from J, with 15 bases between. The chain's CDR3 is CASSLWAGDGYNSPLHF. CDR3 DNA sequence: TGTGCCAGCAGCTTATGGGCAGGGGACGGATATAATTCACCCCTCCACTTT.

The rearrangement joins TRBV7-6 to TRBJ2-1; TRBD2 might be the D (8 bases). The ends were cut back, 1 base at V and 6 bases at J, with 19 bases in the middle. CDR1 and CDR2 (germline): SGHVS, FNYEAQ. This CDR3 is 17 amino acids long. CDR3 sequence: CASSLDGTAGAGNEQFF. The CDR3 nucleotides are TGTGCCAGCAGCTTAGACGGGACAGCGGGAGCTGGCAATGAGCAGTTCTTC. Looking up the rest from reference TRBV7-6 and TRBJ2-1 gives the full variable domain: GAGVSQSPRYKVTKRGQDVALRCDPISGHVSLYWYRQALGQGPEFLTYFNYEAQQDKSGLPNDRFSAERPEGSISTLTIQRTEQRDSAMYRCASSLDGTAGAGNEQFFGPGTRLTVL.

J is TRBJ1-2 and V is TRBV28; tentative D call: TRBD1 (5 bases). V lost 3 bases to trimming and J lost 4 bases, with 9 bases between them. The CDR3 loop spans 13 amino acids. The germline V gene encodes CDR1 MDHEN and CDR2 SYDVKM. CDR3 loop: CASSFRDSYGYTF. DNA of the CDR3: TGTGCCAGCAGTTTTAGAGACAGCTATGGCTACACCTTC.

This rearrangement joins TRBV6-5 to TRBJ1-4; D gene ambiguous. Between the trimmed V and J ends, which lost 8 bases and 4 bases, there was a span of 17 bases. Germline V gives CDR1 MNHEY, CDR2 SVGAGI. The CDR3 contains 15 residues. CDR3 nucleotide sequence: TGTGCCAGCGAAGTTCTGAGGGCCCATAATGAAAAACTGTTTTTT. As protein: CASEVLRAHNEKLFF.

The V gene is TRBV7-8, the J gene TRBJ1-1; no firm D call. V gave up 2 bases and J gave up 0 bases, with 13 bases separating them. CDR3 size: 16 residues. The V gene's germline CDR1 is SGHVS and CDR2 FQNEAQ. The CDR3 coding sequence is TGTGCCAGCAGCTTAAATCCCGGGCGGGTGAACACTGAAGCTTTCTTT. This sequence encodes CASSLNPGRVNTEAFF.

V is TRBV2 and J is TRBJ2-7; D perhaps matches TRBD2 (5 bases). The CDR3 has 14 residues. The germline V gene encodes CDR1 SNHLY and CDR2 FYNNEI. V was clipped by 6 bases and J by 0 bases, with 12 bases between them. CDR3 loop: CASSRGLSSYEQYF. The DNA of the CDR3 is TGTGCCAGCAGCCGCGGACTCAGCTCCTACGAGCAGTACTTC.

The CDR3 loop reads CASSPHGTGGLTADTQYF. The CDR3, as DNA: TGCGCCAGCAGCCCGCACGGCACAGGGGGTCTAACGGCAGATACGCAGTATTTT. This chain joins TRBV4-1 and TRBJ2-3; TRBD1 matches 8 bases. V was pared by 4 bases and J by 4 bases, with 16 bases of the junction left unmatched. The CDR3 has 18 amino acids. Germline CDR1 and CDR2: MGHRA and YSYEKL.

The chain couples TRBV30 to TRBJ2-5, with unresolved D. The V and J ends lost 3 bases and 0 bases respectively, with 5 bases between them. This CDR3 has 12 amino acids. Germline CDR1 and CDR2: GTSNPN and SVGIG (reference sequence). The CDR3 is CAWSLYQETQYF. CDR3 nucleotides: TGTGCCTGGAGCCTTTACCAAGAGACCCAGTACTTC.

The CDR3 DNA reads TGTGCCAGCAGCCCCCCCGGGATTTTGGGCAATGAGCAGTTCTTC. Its protein is CASSPPGILGNEQFF. The V call is TRBV9, the J call TRBJ2-1; a possible D gene is TRBD2 (5 bases). The CDR3 totals 15 residues. V lost 4 bases to trimming and J lost 6 bases, with 17 bases between them. Germline CDR1 SGDLS, CDR2 YYNGEE.

This clone appeared a single time. This chain connects TRBV3-1 (or the pseudogene TRBV3-2) to TRBJ2-2; 10 positions agree with TRBD2. Germline V gene lookup returns CDR1 LGHDT and CDR2 YNNKEL (reference sequence). The V and J ends lost 1 base and 4 bases, in that order; junction bases with no gene match: 0. The CDR3 sequence is 15 residues long. CDR3 sequence reads: CASSQGLAGTGELFF. Here the CDR3 DNA reads TGTGCCAGCAGCCAAGGACTAGCGGGCACCGGGGAGCTGTTTTTT.

This clone appeared a single time. DNA for the CDR3: TGTGCCAGCAGGCCACACGGGGGGTACGAGACCCAGTACTTC. Amino acid sequence: CASRPHGGYETQYF. The V gene is TRBV25-1, the J gene TRBJ2-5; 7 nucleotides match TRBD2. V was pared by 6 bases and J by 5 bases, with 9 bases of the junction left unmatched. Germline V gene data show CDR1 as MGHDK and CDR2 as SYGVNS. The CDR3 runs 14 residues.

The genes are TRBV2 and TRBJ2-5; D ambiguous. The CDR3 length is 13 residues. Germline V gene data show CDR1 as SNHLY and CDR2 as FYNNEI. Trimming removed 4 bases from V and 5 bases from J, with 11 bases in between. CDR3 residues: CASSVLVGETQYF. The CDR3 DNA reads as TGTGCCAGCAGTGTCTTGGTCGGGGAGACCCAGTACTTC.

The rearrangement uses TRBV13 and TRBJ2-1; D gene ambiguous. Germline CDR1 reads PRHDT; CDR2 reads FYEKMQ (reference sequence). Trimming pared 6 bases from V and 6 bases from J, leaving 12 bases between. This CDR3 spans 13 amino acids. CDR3 bases: TGTGCCAGCAGTCCCGGCCCTAGCAATGAGCAGTTCTTC. It specifies CASSPGPSNEQFF.